This T cell receptor beta chain derives from a study of blood T cells in healthy people across ages. The study isolated at least 7 million PBMCs from each sample. This clonotype was seen more than once but under ten times. A second about 6 to 11 cycle PCR used barcoded and J-beta primers. TCRdb independently ran MiXCR on the 5' RACE reads; one entry per CDR3 protein. This sample has 1.8 million or so distinct CDR3 sequences; 39% occur once, and the top ten carry 23%. The V end was cut by 3 bases, the J end by 4 bases, with 6 bases between. The germline CDR1 and CDR2 sequences are MDHEN and SYDVKM. This CDR3 is 12 amino acids long.

What was sequenced was blood. The receptor was isolated from a human donor in good health. The chain has TRBV28 and TRBJ1-2; no definite D call. CDR3 in DNA: TGTGCCAGCAGTTTCCAGGCCTATGGCTACACCTTC. Amino acids: CASSFQAYGYTF.